What follows are 9 T cell receptor beta chains derived from one specimen sequenced in a study of regulatory T cells in long-lasting Graves disease. This sample's time point: newly diagnosed GD, antithyroid drugs for less than 3 months. PBMCs provided the RNA from which the TCR library was made. iRepertoire HTBI primers and Arm-PCR of CDR3 regions built TCR beta libraries. One entry per CDR3 protein results from TCRdb running MiXCR on the multiplex PCR reads. The top ten hold more than 15% of the sample, which has about 450,000 distinct CDR3 sequences, 14% seen once. The sample was also linked to a second study, of T cells in Graves' hyperthyroidism and ophthalmopathy.

The material sequenced was peripheral blood mononuclear cells (PBMCs), taken at new diagnosis, from a patient treated with antithyroid drugs. The receptors originated from a woman aged 45 to 65 with Graves disease.

This clonotype was counted at least ten times. The chain uses TRBV20-1 and TRBJ1-3; D is unresolved. The V and J ends lost 0 bases and 0 bases respectively, with 12 bases between them. CDR1 and CDR2 (germline): DFQATT, SNEGSKA (reference sequence). This CDR3 is 16 amino acids long. CDR3 amino acids: CSARDRLANSGNTIYF. The CDR3 bases are TGCAGTGCTAGAGATCGGTTAGCCAACTCTGGAAACACCATATATTTT.

This clonotype has just a few counts. The gene calls are TRBV6-6 and TRBJ2-5; D ambiguous. CDR1 and CDR2 from the germline V gene are MNHNY and SVGAGI (reference sequence). This CDR3 is 14 amino acids long. V was shortened by 0 bases and J by 0 bases, with 5 bases between the two germline ends. Here the CDR3 reads CASSYSYNQETQYF. The CDR3 coding sequence is TGTGCCAGCAGTTACTCGTACAACCAAGAGACCCAGTACTTC.

This clonotype was counted only a few times. V usage is TRBV16 and J usage is TRBJ1-5; 7 bases map to TRBD1. The CDR3 spans 20 residues. V dropped 4 bases and J dropped 0; count of bases not matched to a gene: 18. The germline V gene has CDR1 KGHSY and CDR2 FQNENV. The CDR3 sequence: CASSRNPWGTAAYSNQPQHF. CDR3 coding DNA: TGTGCCAGCAGCCGCAACCCATGGGGGACAGCAGCTTATAGCAATCAGCCCCAGCATTTT.

This clonotype was picked up many times. V and J are TRBV5-1 and TRBJ2-5, with no clear D. Between the trimmed V and J ends, which lost 0 bases and 2 bases, there was a span of 11 bases. The length of the CDR3 is 15 residues. CDR1 is SGHRS, CDR2 YFSETQ, per germline. The CDR3 nucleotides read TGCGCCAGCAGCTTGGGGGTGGCGGATCAAGAGACCCAGTACTTC. Protein product: CASSLGVADQETQYF.

This clonotype was observed once. It is likely a read error, because the conserved phenylalanine at the end of the CDR3 is missing. The chain carries TRBV19 and TRBJ2-2; D is uncertain. The CDR3 contains 17 residues. The germline V gene encodes CDR1 LNHDA and CDR2 SQIVND (reference sequence). The V end was cut by 7 bases, the J end by 0 bases, with 18 bases between. The CDR3 loop reads CASTIPDGYSNTGELFS. The CDR3 DNA sequence: TGTGCCAGTACCATACCAGACGGATATTCGAACACCGGGGAGCTGTTTTCT.

A word on this clonotype: A much larger clonotype is one base distant, so this may be a read error. The chain joins TRBV30 to TRBJ2-7; D is tentatively TRBD1 or TRBD2 (6 bases each). Germline CDR1 reads GTSNPN; CDR2 reads SVGIG (reference sequence). Trimming shortened V by 3 bases and J by 7 bases, and 19 bases separated the two germline ends. The CDR3 length is 14 residues. The chain's CDR3 is CAWSPGASRNEQYF. For the CDR3, the DNA is TGTGCCTGGAGCCCGGGGGCTAGCCGCAATGAGCAGTACTTC.

Ten or more counts support this clonotype. The chain is built from TRBV2 and TRBJ2-7; 8 bases are shared with TRBD2. The germline V gene has CDR1 SNHLY and CDR2 FYNNEI. This CDR3 is built from 14 residues. V lost 7 bases and J lost 3; bases outside the gene matches: 8. CDR3 in amino acids: CASTVAGKYYEQYF. CDR3 coding DNA: TGTGCCAGCACCGTAGCGGGAAAGTACTACGAGCAGTACTTC.

With regard to this clonotype: Since a much larger clone is just one base distant, this may be a read error. Because the CDR3 is missing its conserved closing phenylalanine or tryptophan, this is likely a read error. The rearrangement joins TRBV18 to TRBJ2-3, with D possibly being TRBD2 (5 bases). This CDR3 is 13 amino acids long. The germline V gene has CDR1 KGHSH and CDR2 LQKENI. The V end lost 5 bases, the J end lost 6 bases, and 12 bases lay between the germline ends. The CDR3 reads CASSSASFDTQYC. The CDR3 coding sequence is TGTGCCAGCTCATCGGCTAGCTTCGATACGCAGTATTGT.

In this sample, this clonotype turned up many times. V and J are TRBV19 and TRBJ1-1; unclear D gene. The V gene lost 3 bases and the J gene lost 4 bases, with 15 bases spanning the gap. Germline V gene sequence: CDR1 LNHDA, CDR2 SQIVND (reference sequence). The CDR3 spans 15 residues. The CDR3 DNA reads TGTGCCAGTAGTATGGGCGACCATGGCGGCACTGAAGCTTTCTTT. This translates into CASSMGDHGGTEAFF.